This T cell receptor beta chain originates from a study of CD8 T cells in Susac syndrome. An amount of RNA that ranged from roughly 0.45 to 1 ug was reverse transcribed with random hexamers. TCRdb redid the calling of the immunoSEQ multiplex PCR reads with MiXCR, one entry per CDR3 protein. The profile shows about 120,000 distinct CDR3 sequences, about 94% of them singletons. This receptor was identified in a human donor with Susac syndrome. Specimen: CD8+ T cells from PBMCs.

The CDR3 loop reads CASSLEGVGETQYF. CDR3 bases: TGTGCCAGCAGCTTGGAGGGGGTGGGAGAGACCCAGTACTTC. The chain is built from TRBV5-4 and TRBJ2-5; a weak D match, TRBD1 (6 bases). The germline V gene encodes CDR1 SGHNT and CDR2 YYREEE (reference sequence). V was cut by 0 bases and J by 4 bases, with 10 bases left in between. This CDR3 has 14 amino acids.